This T cell receptor (beta chain) was sequenced during a study of blood T cell repertoires in COVID-19. The length of the CDR3 is 16 residues. V was pared by 0 bases and J by 5 bases, with 11 bases between. CDR1 is MNHEY and CDR2 is SVGAGI in the germline V gene. Method: immunoSEQ multiplex PCR; TCRdb's copy keeps in-frame clones and lacks some. The table records under 200,000 clones, approximately 88% of them present only once. The sequence derives from a woman in her sixties who had recovered from COVID-19. This chain links TRBV6-5 with TRBJ1-6, with a possible D match to TRBD1 (6 bases). The specimen was peripheral blood. The DNA for the CDR3 is TGTGCCAGCAGTTACTCCGGACAGCCCGATAATTCACCCCTCCACTTT. This gives the protein CASSYSGQPDNSPLHF.